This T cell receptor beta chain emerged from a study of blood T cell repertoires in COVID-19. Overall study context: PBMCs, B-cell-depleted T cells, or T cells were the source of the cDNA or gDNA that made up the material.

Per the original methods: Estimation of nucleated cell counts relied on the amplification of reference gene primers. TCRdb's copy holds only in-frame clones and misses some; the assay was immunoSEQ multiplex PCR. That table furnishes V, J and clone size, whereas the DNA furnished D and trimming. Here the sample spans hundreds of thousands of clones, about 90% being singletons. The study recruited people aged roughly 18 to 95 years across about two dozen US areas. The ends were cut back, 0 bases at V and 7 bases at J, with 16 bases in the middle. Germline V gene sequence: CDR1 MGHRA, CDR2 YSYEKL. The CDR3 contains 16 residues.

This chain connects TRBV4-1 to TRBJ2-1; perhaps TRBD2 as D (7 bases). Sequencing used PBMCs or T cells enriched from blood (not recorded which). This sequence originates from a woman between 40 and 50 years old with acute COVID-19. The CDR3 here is CASSQEVTGGRNEQFF. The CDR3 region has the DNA TGCGCCAGCAGCCAAGAGGTGACGGGGGGCCGGAATGAGCAGTTCTTC.